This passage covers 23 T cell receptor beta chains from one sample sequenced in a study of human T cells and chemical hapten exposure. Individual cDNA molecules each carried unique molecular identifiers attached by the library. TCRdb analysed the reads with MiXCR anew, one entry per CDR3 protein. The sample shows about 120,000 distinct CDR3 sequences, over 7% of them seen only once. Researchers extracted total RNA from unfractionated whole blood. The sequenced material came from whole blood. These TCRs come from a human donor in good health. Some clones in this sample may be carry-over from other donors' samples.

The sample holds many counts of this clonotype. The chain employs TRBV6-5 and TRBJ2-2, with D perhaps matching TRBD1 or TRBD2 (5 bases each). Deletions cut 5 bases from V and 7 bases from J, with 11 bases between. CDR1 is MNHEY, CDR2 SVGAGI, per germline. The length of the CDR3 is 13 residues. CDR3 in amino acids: CASSPRDGGELFF. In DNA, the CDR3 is TGTGCCAGCAGTCCCCGGGACGGCGGGGAGCTGTTTTTT.

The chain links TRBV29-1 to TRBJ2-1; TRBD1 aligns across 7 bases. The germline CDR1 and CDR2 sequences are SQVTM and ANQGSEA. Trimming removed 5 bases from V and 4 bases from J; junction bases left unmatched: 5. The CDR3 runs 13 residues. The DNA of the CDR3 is TGCAGCGTTACAGGGGCAGCGTACAATGAGCAGTTCTTC. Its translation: CSVTGAAYNEQFF.

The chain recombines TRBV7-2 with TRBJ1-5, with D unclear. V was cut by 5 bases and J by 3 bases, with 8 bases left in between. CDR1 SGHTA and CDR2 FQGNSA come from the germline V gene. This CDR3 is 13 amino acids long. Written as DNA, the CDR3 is TGTGCCAGCAGCACGCAGAACAATCAGCCCCAGCATTTT. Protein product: CASSTQNNQPQHF.

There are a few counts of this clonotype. CDR3 in DNA: TGTGCCAGCAGCCTTGCTCCGCGGTACGAGCAGTACTTC. It encodes CASSLAPRYEQYF. This rearrangement joins TRBV28 to TRBJ2-7; unclear D gene. CDR1 is MDHEN, CDR2 SYDVKM, per germline. This CDR3 region has 13 residues. V was cut by 6 bases and J by 4 bases, with 13 bases left in between.

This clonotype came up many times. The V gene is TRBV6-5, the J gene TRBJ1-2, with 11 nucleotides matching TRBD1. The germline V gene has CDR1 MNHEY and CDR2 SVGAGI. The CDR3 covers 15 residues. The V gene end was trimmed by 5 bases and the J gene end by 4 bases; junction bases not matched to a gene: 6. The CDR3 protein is CASSPPGTGGYGYTF. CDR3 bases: TGTGCCAGCAGTCCTCCTGGGACAGGGGGCTATGGCTACACCTTC.

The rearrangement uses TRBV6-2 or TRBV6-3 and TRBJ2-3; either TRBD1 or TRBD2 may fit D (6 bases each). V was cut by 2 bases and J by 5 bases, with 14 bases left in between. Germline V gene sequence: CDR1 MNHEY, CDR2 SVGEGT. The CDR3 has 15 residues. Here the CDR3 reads CASSYGPGGLDTQYF. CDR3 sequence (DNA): TGTGCCAGCAGTTACGGACCCGGGGGCTTAGATACGCAGTATTTT.

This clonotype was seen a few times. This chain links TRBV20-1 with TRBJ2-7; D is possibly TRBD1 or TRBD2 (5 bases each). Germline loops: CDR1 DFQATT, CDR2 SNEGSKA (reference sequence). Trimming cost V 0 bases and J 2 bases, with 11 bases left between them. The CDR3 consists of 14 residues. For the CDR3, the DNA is TGCAGTGCTAGAGATAGCGACAGAGCCTACGAGCAGTACTTC. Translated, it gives CSARDSDRAYEQYF.

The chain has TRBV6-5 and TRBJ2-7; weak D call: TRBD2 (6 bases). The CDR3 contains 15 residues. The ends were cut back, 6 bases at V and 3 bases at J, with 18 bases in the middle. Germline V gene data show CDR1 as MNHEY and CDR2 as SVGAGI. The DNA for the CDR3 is TGTGCCAGCAGGAACGGGGAGGCGCGACTCTACGAGCAGTACTTC. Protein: CASRNGEARLYEQYF.

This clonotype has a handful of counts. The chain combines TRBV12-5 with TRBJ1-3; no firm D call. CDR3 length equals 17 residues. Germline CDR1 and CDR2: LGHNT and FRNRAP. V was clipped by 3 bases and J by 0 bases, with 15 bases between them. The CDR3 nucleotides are TGTGCTAGTGGTTTCCTAAACCGGACGGCCTCTGGAAACACCATATATTTT. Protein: CASGFLNRTASGNTIYF. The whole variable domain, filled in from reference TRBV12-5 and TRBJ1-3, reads DARVTQTPRHKVTEMGQEVTMRCQPILGHNTVFWYRQTMMQGLELLAYFRNRAPLDDSGMPKDRFSAEMPDATLATLKIQPSEPRDSAVYFCASGFLNRTASGNTIYFGEGSWLTVV.

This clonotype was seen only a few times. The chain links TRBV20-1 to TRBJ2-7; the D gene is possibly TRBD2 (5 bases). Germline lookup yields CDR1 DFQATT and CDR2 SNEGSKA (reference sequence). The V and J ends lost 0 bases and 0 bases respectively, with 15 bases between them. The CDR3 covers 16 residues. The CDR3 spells CSAREERRPDSYEQYF. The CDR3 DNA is TGCAGTGCTAGAGAAGAACGGAGGCCCGACTCCTACGAGCAGTACTTC.

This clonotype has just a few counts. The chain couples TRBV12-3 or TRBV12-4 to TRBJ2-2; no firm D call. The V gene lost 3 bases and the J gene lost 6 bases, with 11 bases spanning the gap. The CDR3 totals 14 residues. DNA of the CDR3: TGTGCCAGCAGTTTGCAGCTAGTGGCCGGGGAGCTGTTTTTT. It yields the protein CASSLQLVAGELFF.

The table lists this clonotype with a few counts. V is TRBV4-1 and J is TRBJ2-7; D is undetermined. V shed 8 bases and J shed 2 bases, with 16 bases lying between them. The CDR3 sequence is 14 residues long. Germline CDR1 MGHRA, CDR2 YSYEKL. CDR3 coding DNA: TGCGCCAGCGCTATCCCAGGTGCCGCCTACGAGCAGTACTTC. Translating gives CASAIPGAAYEQYF.

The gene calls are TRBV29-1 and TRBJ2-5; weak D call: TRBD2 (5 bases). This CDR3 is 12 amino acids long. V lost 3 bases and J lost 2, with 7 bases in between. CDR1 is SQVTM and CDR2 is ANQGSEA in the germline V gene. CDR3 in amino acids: CSVDTGQETQYF. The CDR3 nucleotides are TGCAGCGTTGATACGGGGCAAGAGACCCAGTACTTC.

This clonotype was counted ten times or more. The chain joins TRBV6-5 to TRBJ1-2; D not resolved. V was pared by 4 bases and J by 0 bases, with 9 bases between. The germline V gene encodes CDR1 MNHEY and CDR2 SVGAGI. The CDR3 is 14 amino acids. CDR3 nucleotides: TGTGCCAGCAGTTCCCACACTTCTAACTATGGCTACACCTTC. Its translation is CASSSHTSNYGYTF.

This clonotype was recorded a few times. The CDR3 DNA reads TGTGCCACCAGCAGAGAGCTAGCGGGGGCCGCCTACGAGCAGTACTTC. It codes for CATSRELAGAAYEQYF. This chain connects TRBV15 to TRBJ2-7; 10 bases agree with TRBD2. J was trimmed by 2 bases and V by 0 bases; bases with no gene match: 4. In germline, CDR1 is LNHNV, CDR2 YYDKDF (reference sequence). The CDR3 runs 16 residues.

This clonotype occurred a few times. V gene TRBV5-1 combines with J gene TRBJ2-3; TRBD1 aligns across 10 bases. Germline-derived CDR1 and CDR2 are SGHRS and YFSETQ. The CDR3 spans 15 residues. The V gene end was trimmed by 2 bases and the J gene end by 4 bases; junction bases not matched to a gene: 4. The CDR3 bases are TGCGCCAGCAGCTTACTAGGACAGGGGGCAGATACGCAGTATTTT. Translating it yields CASSLLGQGADTQYF.

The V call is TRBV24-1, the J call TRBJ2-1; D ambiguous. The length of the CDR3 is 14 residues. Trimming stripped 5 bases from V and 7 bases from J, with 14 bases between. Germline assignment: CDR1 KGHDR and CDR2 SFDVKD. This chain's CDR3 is CATSGNAPQNEQFF. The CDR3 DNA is TGTGCCACCAGTGGCAACGCCCCCCAGAATGAGCAGTTCTTC.

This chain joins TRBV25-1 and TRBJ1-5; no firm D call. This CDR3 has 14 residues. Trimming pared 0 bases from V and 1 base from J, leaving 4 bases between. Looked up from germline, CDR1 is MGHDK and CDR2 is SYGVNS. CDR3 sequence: CASSEYGSNQPQHF. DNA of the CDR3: TGTGCCAGCAGTGAATATGGGAGCAATCAGCCCCAGCATTTT.

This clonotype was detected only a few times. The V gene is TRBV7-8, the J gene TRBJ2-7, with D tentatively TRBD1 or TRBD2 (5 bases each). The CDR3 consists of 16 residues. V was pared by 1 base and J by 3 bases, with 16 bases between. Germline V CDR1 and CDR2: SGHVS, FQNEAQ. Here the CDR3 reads CASSLEEAGTNYEQYF. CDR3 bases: TGTGCCAGCAGCTTAGAGGAGGCAGGGACGAACTACGAGCAGTACTTC.

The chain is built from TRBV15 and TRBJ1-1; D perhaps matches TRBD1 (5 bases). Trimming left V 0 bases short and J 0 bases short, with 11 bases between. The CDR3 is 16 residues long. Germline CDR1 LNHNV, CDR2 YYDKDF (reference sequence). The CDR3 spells CATSRDLGTVNTEAFF. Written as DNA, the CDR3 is TGTGCCACCAGCAGAGATCTGGGGACGGTGAACACTGAAGCTTTCTTT.

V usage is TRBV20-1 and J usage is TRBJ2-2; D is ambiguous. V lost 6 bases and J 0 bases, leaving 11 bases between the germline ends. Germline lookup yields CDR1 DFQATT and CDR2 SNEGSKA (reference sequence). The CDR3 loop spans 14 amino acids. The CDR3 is CSASGPSNTGELFF. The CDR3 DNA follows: TGCAGTGCGTCCGGACCCTCGAACACCGGGGAGCTGTTTTTT.

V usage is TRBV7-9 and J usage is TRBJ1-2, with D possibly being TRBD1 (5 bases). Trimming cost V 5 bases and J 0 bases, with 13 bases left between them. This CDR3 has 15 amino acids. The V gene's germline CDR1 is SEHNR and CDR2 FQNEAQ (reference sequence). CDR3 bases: TGTGCCAGCAGCCTATTGAGGGGATCTAACTATGGCTACACCTTC. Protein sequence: CASSLLRGSNYGYTF.

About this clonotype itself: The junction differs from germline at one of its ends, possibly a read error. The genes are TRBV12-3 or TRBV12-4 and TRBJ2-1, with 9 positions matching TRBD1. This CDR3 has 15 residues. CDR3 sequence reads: CASSPVRDRVQSWVF. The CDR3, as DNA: TGTGCCAGCAGTCCCGTCCGGGACAGGGTGCAGTCTTGGGTCTTC.